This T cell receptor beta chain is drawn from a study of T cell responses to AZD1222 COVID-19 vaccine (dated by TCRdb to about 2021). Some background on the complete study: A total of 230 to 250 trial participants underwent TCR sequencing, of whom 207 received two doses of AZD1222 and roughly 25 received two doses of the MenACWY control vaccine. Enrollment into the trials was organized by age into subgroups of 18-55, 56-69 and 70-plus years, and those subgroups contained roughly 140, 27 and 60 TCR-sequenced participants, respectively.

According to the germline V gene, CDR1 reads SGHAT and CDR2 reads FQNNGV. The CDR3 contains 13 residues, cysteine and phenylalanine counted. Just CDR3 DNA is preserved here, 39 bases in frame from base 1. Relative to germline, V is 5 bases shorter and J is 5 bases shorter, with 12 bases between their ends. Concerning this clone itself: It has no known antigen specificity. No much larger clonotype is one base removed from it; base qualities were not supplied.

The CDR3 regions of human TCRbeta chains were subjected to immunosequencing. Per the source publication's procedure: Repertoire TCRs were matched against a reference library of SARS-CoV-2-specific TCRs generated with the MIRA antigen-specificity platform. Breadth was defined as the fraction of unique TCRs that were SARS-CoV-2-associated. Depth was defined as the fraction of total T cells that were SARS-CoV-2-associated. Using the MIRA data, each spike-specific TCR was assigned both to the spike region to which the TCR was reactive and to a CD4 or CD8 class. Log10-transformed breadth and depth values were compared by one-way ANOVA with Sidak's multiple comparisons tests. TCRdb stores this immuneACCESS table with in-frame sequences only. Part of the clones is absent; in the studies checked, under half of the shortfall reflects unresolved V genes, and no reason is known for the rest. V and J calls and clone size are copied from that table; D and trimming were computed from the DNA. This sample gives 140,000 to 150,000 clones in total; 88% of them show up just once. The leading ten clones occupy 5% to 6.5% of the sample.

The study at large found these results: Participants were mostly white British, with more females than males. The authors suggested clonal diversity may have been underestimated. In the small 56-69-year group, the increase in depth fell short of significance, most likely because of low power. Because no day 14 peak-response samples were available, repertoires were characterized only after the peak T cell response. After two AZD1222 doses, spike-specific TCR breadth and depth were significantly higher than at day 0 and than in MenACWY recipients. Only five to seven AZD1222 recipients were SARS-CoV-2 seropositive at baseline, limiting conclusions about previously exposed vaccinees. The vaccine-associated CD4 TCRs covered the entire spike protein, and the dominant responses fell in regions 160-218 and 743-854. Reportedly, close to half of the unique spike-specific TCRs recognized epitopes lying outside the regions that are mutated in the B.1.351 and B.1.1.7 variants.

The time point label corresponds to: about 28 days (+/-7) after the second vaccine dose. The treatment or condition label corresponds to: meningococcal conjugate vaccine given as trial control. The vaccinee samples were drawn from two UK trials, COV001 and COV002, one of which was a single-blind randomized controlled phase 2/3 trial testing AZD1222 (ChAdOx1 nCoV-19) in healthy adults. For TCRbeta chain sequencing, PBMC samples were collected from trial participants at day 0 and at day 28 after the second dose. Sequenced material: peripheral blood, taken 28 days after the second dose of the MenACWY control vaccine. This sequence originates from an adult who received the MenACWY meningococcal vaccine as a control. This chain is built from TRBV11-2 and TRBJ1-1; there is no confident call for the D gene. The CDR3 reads CASSPLMRTEAFF. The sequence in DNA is TGTGCCAGCAGCCCCTTGATGCGGACTGAAGCTTTCTTT.